This T cell receptor beta chain comes out of a study of T cell responses to AZD1222 COVID-19 vaccine. Study-wide points: The study reported that nearly half of spike-specific TCRs target unmutated variant regions. Samples come after the peak T cell response, not at day 14. Increased Spike-specific TCR breadth and depth were observed after two AZD1222 doses.

About this clone itself: The antigen remains unidentified.

Generated by immunoSEQ multiplex PCR, the TCRdb table keeps only in-frame clones and is missing some. This sample has roughly 140,000 clones, with roughly nine tenths found just once. Trimming pared 0 bases from V and 6 bases from J, leaving 9 bases between. CDR1 and CDR2 (germline): LGHNA, YNFKEQ. This CDR3 region has 13 residues. Second doses at about 4 or about 12 weeks were pooled. This TCR derives from an adult who received the AZD1222 COVID-19 vaccine. The sample consisted of peripheral blood, taken 28 days after the second AZD1222 dose. The genes are TRBV4-2 and TRBJ2-7, with no clear D. The CDR3 DNA reads as TGTGCCAGCAGCCAAGAGTACTCTCTCGAGCAGTACTTC. Translated: CASSQEYSLEQYF.